These 9 T cell receptor beta chains were all obtained from the same sample, sequenced in a study of blood T cell repertoires in COVID-19. Profiling relied on immunoSEQ multiplex PCR, and the TCRdb table lists in-frame clones only, not all of them. The sample has approximately 120,000 clones, 84% seen once. Sequenced input: peripheral blood. The receptors stem from a woman at least 80 years old with active or convalescent COVID-19.

This chain uses TRBV6-5 with TRBJ1-2; possible D gene TRBD1, 5 bases. This CDR3 has 14 residues. Trimming pared 6 bases from V and 6 bases from J, leaving 17 bases between. Germline loops: CDR1 MNHEY, CDR2 SVGAGI. The CDR3 protein is CASSPGQGFNGYTF. CDR3 sequence (DNA): TGTGCCAGCAGCCCCGGGCAGGGATTTAATGGCTACACCTTC.

This clone has only a few counts. The V gene is TRBV29-1, the J gene TRBJ2-7; TRBD2 matches 7 bases. CDR3 length equals 13 residues. Germline CDR1 reads SQVTM; CDR2 reads ANQGSEA. The V segment lost 4 bases and the J segment 2 bases; nucleotides outside the gene matches: 5. The CDR3 nucleotides are TGCAGCGTTGTCGGGAGGCTTACCTACGAGCAGTACTTC. Protein: CSVVGRLTYEQYF.

The chain combines TRBV28 with TRBJ1-3; D possibly corresponds to TRBD1 (5 bases). Trimming shortened V by 7 bases and J by 2 bases, and 15 bases separated the two germline ends. Germline V gives CDR1 MDHEN, CDR2 SYDVKM. The CDR3 sequence is 15 residues long. The CDR3 sequence: CASTSPGGAGNTIYF. The CDR3 DNA follows: TGTGCCAGCACTTCGCCTGGGGGGGCTGGAAACACCATATATTTT.

The chain carries TRBV25-1 and TRBJ2-1; 8 bases are shared with TRBD2. The CDR3 covers 16 residues. V gave up 1 base and J gave up 2 bases; unmatched junction bases: 4. Germline assignment: CDR1 MGHDK and CDR2 SYGVNS. The CDR3 bases are TGTGCCAGCAGTGAATCCCTTAGCGGGACCTACAATGAGCAGTTCTTC. Translated, it gives CASSESLSGTYNEQFF.

DNA of the CDR3: TGTGCCAGCAGTTCCCCGGGGAGCACTAACATCTACAATGAGCAGTTCTTC. It encodes CASSSPGSTNIYNEQFF. V usage is TRBV27 and J usage is TRBJ2-1, with D maybe TRBD2 (5 bases). V lost 4 bases and J lost 3, with 19 bases in between. This CDR3 is built from 17 residues. Germline CDR1 and CDR2: MNHEY and SMNVEV (reference sequence).

The chain couples TRBV5-1 to TRBJ2-7; tentative D call: TRBD1 (5 bases). V was clipped by 5 bases and J by 2 bases, with 17 bases between them. This CDR3 has 15 amino acids. Germline CDR1 is SGHRS and CDR2 is YFSETQ. In DNA, the CDR3 is TGCGCCAGCAGGGAAGACTTACAGGCGGCCTACGAGCAGTACTTC. This translates into CASREDLQAAYEQYF. Looking up the rest from reference TRBV5-1 and TRBJ2-7 gives the full variable domain: KAGVTQTPRYLIKTRGQQVTLSCSPISGHRSVSWYQQTPGQGLQFLFEYFSETQRNKGNFPGRFSGRQFSNSRSEMNVSTLELGDSALYLCASREDLQAAYEQYFGPGTRLTVT.

The rearrangement joins TRBV6-6 to TRBJ1-1; possibly TRBD1 for D (5 bases). From germline, CDR1 is MNHNY and CDR2 SVGAGI (reference sequence). This CDR3 spans 14 amino acids. V lost 0 bases and J 4 bases, leaving 9 bases between the germline ends. The CDR3 reads CASSYSEGRTEAFF. DNA for the CDR3: TGTGCCAGCAGTTACTCGGAGGGACGCACTGAAGCTTTCTTT.

V is TRBV5-1 and J is TRBJ2-2, with 7 nucleotides matching TRBD1. Germline CDR1 is SGHRS and CDR2 is YFSETQ. Unmatched junction bases numbered 7, after V lost 1 base and J lost 7 bases. The CDR3 length is 15 residues. Here the CDR3 DNA reads TGCGCCAGCAGCTTGAGACAGGGCAATAACGGGGAGCTGTTTTTT. It translates to CASSLRQGNNGELFF.

The chain carries TRBV5-8 and TRBJ1-6; 10 bases agree with TRBD1. Trimming at V came to 7 bases and at J to 4 bases, leaving 2 bases not matched to a gene. Germline assignment: CDR1 SGHTS and CDR2 YDEGEE. The length of the CDR3 is 14 residues. CDR3 coding DNA: TGTGCCAGCCGGGACAGGGGTTATAATTCACCCCTCCACTTT. Its protein product is CASRDRGYNSPLHF.